The next 11 T cell receptor beta chains were all read from a single sample in a study of blood T cell repertoires in COVID-19 (dated by TCRdb to about 2020). Libraries came from the immunoSEQ multiplex PCR assay. The table was pulled from immuneACCESS by TCRdb, which kept in-frame rearrangements only. Such tables lose some clones; where checked, under half of the loss comes from unresolved V genes, and the rest has no known cause. In this sample the table shows some 160,000 clones, 75% to 85% of which occur a single time. The ten biggest clones cover more than 1.5% of the sample. Sequencing was performed on peripheral blood. The origin of the receptors is a human donor in a cohort sampled during active COVID-19.

V gene TRBV19 combines with J gene TRBJ2-1; TRBD2 matches at 8 bases. After removal of 5 bases from V and 0 bases from J, the junction contained 9 bases not matched to a gene. The length of the CDR3 is 17 residues. Germline lookup yields CDR1 LNHDA and CDR2 SQIVND (reference sequence). CDR3 protein: CASSETQRGSSYNEQFF. In DNA form, the CDR3 reads TGTGCCAGTAGTGAGACGCAGCGGGGGAGCTCCTACAATGAGCAGTTCTTC.

The J gene is TRBJ1-5, the V gene TRBV4-2; possible D gene TRBD1, 5 bases. Trimming left V 5 bases short and J 3 bases short, with 11 bases between. The length of the CDR3 is 14 residues. Germline V gives CDR1 LGHNA, CDR2 YNFKEQ. The CDR3 DNA follows: TGTGCCAGCAGCATCGACAGCACCAATCAGCCCCAGCATTTT. Its protein is CASSIDSTNQPQHF.

The CDR3: CASSGTGSSYEQYF. The CDR3 nucleotides read TGCGCCAGCAGTGGGACAGGGAGCTCCTACGAGCAGTACTTC. V usage is TRBV10-1 and J usage is TRBJ2-7, with TRBD1 matching over 8 bases. Unmatched junction bases numbered 2, after V lost 4 bases and J lost 0 bases. Germline V gene sequence: CDR1 WNHNN, CDR2 SYGVQD (reference sequence). This CDR3 has 14 residues.

This chain links TRBV11-2 with TRBJ1-2; no clear D gene. Germline lookup yields CDR1 SGHAT and CDR2 FQNNGV. The CDR3 has 15 residues. Trimming pared 1 base from V and 5 bases from J, leaving 14 bases between. Here the CDR3 DNA reads TGTGCCAGCAGCTTAGTCCCAGACACGGGGTATGGCTACACCTTC. Amino acid sequence: CASSLVPDTGYGYTF.

This rearrangement joins TRBV6-5 to TRBJ2-5; D is ambiguous. V was trimmed by 5 bases and J by 6 bases, leaving 10 bases between them. The CDR3 is made up of 12 amino acids. In germline, CDR1 is MNHEY, CDR2 SVGAGI. The CDR3 region has the DNA TGTGCCAGCAGTCCGACACGGAAGACCCAGTACTTC. It translates to CASSPTRKTQYF.

The chain recombines TRBV3-1 (or the pseudogene TRBV3-2) with TRBJ1-2; TRBD1 aligns across 9 bases. Germline V gene sequence: CDR1 LGHDT, CDR2 YNNKEL (reference sequence). J gave up 2 bases and V 4 bases, and 2 bases lay outside the gene matches. The CDR3 totals 14 residues. The CDR3 protein is CASSRTGVNYGYTF. The CDR3 DNA reads as TGTGCCAGCAGCCGGACAGGGGTAAACTATGGCTACACCTTC.

This clone has only one observation. The J gene is TRBJ1-3, the V gene TRBV13, with 7 nucleotides matching TRBD1. J lost 4 bases, V lost 5 bases, and 8 bases had no gene match. This CDR3 region has 15 residues. The germline V gene encodes CDR1 PRHDT and CDR2 FYEKMQ (reference sequence). The CDR3 DNA sequence: TGTGCCAGCAGCGGGGACAGAGATGTCGGAAACACCATATATTTT. It specifies CASSGDRDVGNTIYF.

The V call is TRBV19, the J call TRBJ1-1; TRBD1 is a possible D gene (6 bases). Germline values: CDR1 LNHDA, CDR2 SQIVND (reference sequence). The CDR3 loop spans 17 amino acids. Trimming cost V 0 bases and J 5 bases, with 19 bases left between them. CDR3 protein: CASSIDLLAGAATEAFF. CDR3 in DNA: TGTGCCAGTAGTATAGATCTATTGGCAGGGGCGGCTACTGAAGCTTTCTTT.

This clone was observed a handful of times. The V and J genes are TRBV29-1 and TRBJ2-7; TRBD1 aligns across 7 bases. Germline V CDR1 and CDR2: SQVTM, ANQGSEA. The CDR3 contains 12 residues. The junction had 6 bases not matched to a gene; V was cut back by 6 bases and J by 4 bases. The DNA of the CDR3 is TGCAGCGTCAGGGGGTCCCATTACGAGCAGTACTTC. It specifies CSVRGSHYEQYF.

The gene calls are TRBV5-6 and TRBJ2-5, with 13 bases that match TRBD2. Trimming took 0 bases from V and 2 from J; bases not matched to a gene: 1. CDR3 length: 16 amino acids. Germline V gene sequence: CDR1 SGHDT, CDR2 YYEEEE. As DNA, the CDR3 is TGTGCCAGCAGCTTGGTGGGACTAGCGGGACAAGAGACCCAGTACTTC. This translates into CASSLVGLAGQETQYF.

The gene calls are TRBV18 and TRBJ2-5; D not certain. The CDR3 sequence is 15 residues long. The germline CDR1 and CDR2 sequences are KGHSH and LQKENI. Deletions cut 2 bases from V and 5 bases from J, with 15 bases between. The CDR3 nucleotides are TGTGCCAGCTCACCAACTCTCTCCGAAGCGGAGACCCAGTACTTC. It specifies CASSPTLSEAETQYF.